The table lists the clone carrying this TCR beta chain with many counts. CDR3 regions of TCR beta were amplified from RNA transcripts. RT-PCR in the first round used HTBI primers; a second-round multiplex PCR followed. TCRdb processed the multiplex PCR reads anew with MiXCR; each CDR3 protein has one entry. The sample holds about half a million distinct CDR3 sequences, 13% to 15% seen once. The data were taken from a study of Graves' ophthalmopathy and Graves' hyperthyroidism. No donor had other autoimmune disease, uncontrolled infection, pregnancy or lactation. The diagnosis combined clinical symptoms, thyroxine, TRAb, thyroid ultrasound and orbital computed tomography scans. The authors isolated PBMCs from around 10 ml of fresh peripheral blood. Per the germline V gene, CDR1 is MGHDK and CDR2 is SYGVNS. J gave up 0 bases and V 10 bases, and 18 bases lay outside the gene matches. The CDR3 has 17 residues.

Sample: blood. The source is a woman in her 30s with Graves' ophthalmopathy. This chain links TRBV25-1 with TRBJ2-7; 7 bases line up with TRBD2. In DNA form, the CDR3 reads TGTGCCACCCTGCGGGGGACGGTCGATCGGACCTCCTACGAGCAGTACTTC. It encodes CATLRGTVDRTSYEQYF.